This T cell receptor beta chain was identified during a study of blood T cell repertoires in COVID-19 (dated by TCRdb to the early 2020s). Study-level background: Collaborator samples came from the United States, Italy and Spain and covered acute and convalescent phases of COVID-19. Where available, HLA class I and class II types were taken from metadata supplied by the sample provider and were not determined by assay-based typing. The samples were drawn from two sources: the first 160 participants of the ongoing ImmuneRACE study, and over 950 subjects contributed by 6 global collaborators. A de-identified subject ID, COVID-19 status, age in years and sex were almost always included in the sample metadata. Deeply sampled blood TCRbeta repertoires from subjects exposed to, actively infected with, or recovered from COVID-19 were included in the dataset. The prospective study material was composed of cDNA or gDNA derived from T cells, B-cell-depleted T cells, or PBMCs. The repertoires were released in a freely available public database meant as a resource for research on the immune response to SARS-CoV-2. Overall study results and their limits: How much clinical and demographic metadata was included differed by source and by participant, and the metadata was provided uncurated.

Participants in the prospective study were enrolled through a virtual design, were aged roughly 18 to 100 years, and lived in 24 United States geographic areas. Cohort assignment in the prospective study relied on participant-reported clinical history from a screening survey and a study questionnaire. ImmuneRACE Cohort 3 recovered participants were defined by two consecutive negative NP/OP PCR tests, healthcare professional clearance, or symptom resolution. Mobile phlebotomists in the prospective study collected whole blood, serum and a nasopharyngeal or oropharyngeal swab from every participant. Participants in the prospective study had the option to provide additional blood draws and questionnaires over a roughly 2-month period. Blood samples from the prospective study were shipped frozen or at room temperature prior to DNA extraction. The immunoSEQ Assay, a bias-controlled multiplex PCR, was used to amplify TCRbeta CDR3 regions from genomic DNA. Regarding the original processing steps: The number of nucleated cells in each sample was estimated from the amplification of reference gene primers within the assay. To quantify the absolute abundance of each unique TCRbeta CDR3 rearrangement, sequence reads were collapsed and filtered. Productive Simpson clonality was computed per sample as the square root of Simpson's diversity index over productive rearrangements. What TCRdb holds here is the immuneACCESS table cut down to in-frame rearrangements. Part of the clones is not present; checked against another copy, under half of the missing clones reflect an unresolved V gene, and the others are unexplained. D and trimming were read from the DNA, whereas the V and J calls and clone size are those reported in that table. The sample table holds more than 250,000 clones, of which roughly 87% were seen once. The top ten constitute around 5.9% of the sample.

This clone appeared once. The antigen it recognizes is unknown. Per-base qualities were not stored, and no clone one base away is much larger. From a lookup of the germline V gene, CDR1 and CDR2 are LGHNT and FRNRAP. The CDR3 runs 15 amino acids, cysteine and phenylalanine included. Just CDR3 DNA is preserved here, 45 bases in frame from base 1. The junction carries 12 bases between V and J, which are trimmed by 3 bases and 3 bases respectively. This receptor was obtained from a woman aged 25-40 years who had recovered from COVID-19. The chain couples TRBV12-5 to TRBJ1-5; the D gene is possibly TRBD1, with 5 bases matching. Sequencing was performed on PBMCs or T cells enriched from blood (not recorded which). At the DNA level, the sequence is TGTGCTAGTGGTTTCATGACAGCCAACAATCAGCCCCAGCATTTT. It encodes CASGFMTANNQPQHF.